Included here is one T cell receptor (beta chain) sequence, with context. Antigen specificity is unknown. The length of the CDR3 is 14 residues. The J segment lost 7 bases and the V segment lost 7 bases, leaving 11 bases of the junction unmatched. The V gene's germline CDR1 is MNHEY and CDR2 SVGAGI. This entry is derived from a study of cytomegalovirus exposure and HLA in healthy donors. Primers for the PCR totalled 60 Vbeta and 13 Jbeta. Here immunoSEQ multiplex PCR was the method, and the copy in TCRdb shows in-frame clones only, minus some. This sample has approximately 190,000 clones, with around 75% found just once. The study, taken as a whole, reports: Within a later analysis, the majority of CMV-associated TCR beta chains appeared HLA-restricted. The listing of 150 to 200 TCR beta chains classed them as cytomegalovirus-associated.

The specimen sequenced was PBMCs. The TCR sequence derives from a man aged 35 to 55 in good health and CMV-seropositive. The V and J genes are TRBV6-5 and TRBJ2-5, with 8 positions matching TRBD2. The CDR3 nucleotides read TGTGCCAGCAACGATTCCGGGGGGGTAGGGACCCAGTACTTC. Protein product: CASNDSGGVGTQYF.